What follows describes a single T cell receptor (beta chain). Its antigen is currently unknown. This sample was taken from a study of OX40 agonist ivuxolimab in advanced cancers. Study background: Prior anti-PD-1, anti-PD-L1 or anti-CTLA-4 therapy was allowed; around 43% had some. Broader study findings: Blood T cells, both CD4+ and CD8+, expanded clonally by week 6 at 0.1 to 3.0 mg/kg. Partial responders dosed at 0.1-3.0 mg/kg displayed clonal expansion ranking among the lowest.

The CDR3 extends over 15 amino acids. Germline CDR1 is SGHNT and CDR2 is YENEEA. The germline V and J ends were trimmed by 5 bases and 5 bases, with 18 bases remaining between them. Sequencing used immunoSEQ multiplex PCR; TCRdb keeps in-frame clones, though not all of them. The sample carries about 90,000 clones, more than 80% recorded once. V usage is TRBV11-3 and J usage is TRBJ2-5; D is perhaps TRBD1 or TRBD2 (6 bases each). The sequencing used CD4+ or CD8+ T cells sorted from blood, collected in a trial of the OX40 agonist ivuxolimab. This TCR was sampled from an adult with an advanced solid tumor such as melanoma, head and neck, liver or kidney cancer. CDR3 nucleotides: TGTGCCAGCAGCGGAGGGGCAAGGGGGGTTGAGACCCAGTACTTC. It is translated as CASSGGARGVETQYF.